This T cell receptor (beta chain) appears in the sequencing data of a study of cytomegalovirus exposure and HLA in healthy donors. This clone was detected only a few times. V gave up 3 bases and J gave up 4 bases; unmatched junction bases: 3. Germline V gives CDR1 MNHEY, CDR2 SVGAGI. This CDR3 contains 15 residues. The PCR contained 60 Vbeta and 13 Jbeta primers. TCRdb keeps only in-frame clones here, not all; method: immunoSEQ multiplex PCR. The sample carries 150,000 to 200,000 clones, approximately 83% recorded once. The chain combines TRBV6-5 with TRBJ1-6; 7 positions agree with TRBD1. The sample taken for sequencing was PBMCs. The TCR originated in a woman aged 18 to 35 in good health and CMV-seronegative. DNA for the CDR3: TGTGCCAGCAGTTATGGACAGGCTTATAATTCACCCCTCCACTTT. Protein product: CASSYGQAYNSPLHF.